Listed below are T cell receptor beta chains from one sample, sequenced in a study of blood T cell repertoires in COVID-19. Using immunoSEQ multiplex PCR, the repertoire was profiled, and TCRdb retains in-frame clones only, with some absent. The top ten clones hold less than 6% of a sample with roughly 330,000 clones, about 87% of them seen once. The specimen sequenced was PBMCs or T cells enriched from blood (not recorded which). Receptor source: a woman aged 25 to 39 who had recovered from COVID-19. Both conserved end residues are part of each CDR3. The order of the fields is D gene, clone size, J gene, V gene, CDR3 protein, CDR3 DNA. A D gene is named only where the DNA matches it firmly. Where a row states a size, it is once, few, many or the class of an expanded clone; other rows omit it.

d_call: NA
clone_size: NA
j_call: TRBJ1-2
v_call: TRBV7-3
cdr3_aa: CASSTERNGGYTF
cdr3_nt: TGTGCCAGCAGCACGGAGCGGAACGGTGGCTACACCTTC

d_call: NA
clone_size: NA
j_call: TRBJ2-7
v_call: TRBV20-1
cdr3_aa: CSAGTGYEQYF
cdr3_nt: TGCAGTGCTGGAACAGGGTACGAGCAGTACTTC

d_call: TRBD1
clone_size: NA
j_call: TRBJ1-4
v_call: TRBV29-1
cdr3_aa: CSVESPQGGRLFF
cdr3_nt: TGCAGCGTTGAATCCCCACAGGGGGGGCGGCTGTTTTTT

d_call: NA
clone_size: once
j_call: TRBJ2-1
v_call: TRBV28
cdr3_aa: CASRFSDRMYNEQFF
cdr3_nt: TGTGCCAGCAGATTCAGCGACAGGATGTACAATGAGCAGTTCTTC

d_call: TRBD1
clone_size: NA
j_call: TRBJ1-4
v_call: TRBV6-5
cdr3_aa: CASRSTGGLDEKLFF
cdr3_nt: TGTGCCAGCAGATCAACAGGGGGCCTCGATGAAAAACTGTTTTTT

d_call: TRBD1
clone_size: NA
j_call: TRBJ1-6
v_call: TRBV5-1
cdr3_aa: CASSSRGQNSPLHF
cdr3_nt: TGCGCCAGCAGCTCCAGGGGGCAAAATTCACCCCTCCACTTT

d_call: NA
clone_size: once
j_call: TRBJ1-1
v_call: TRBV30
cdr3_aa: CAWSFLGGGTEAFF
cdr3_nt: TGTGCCTGGAGTTTCTTAGGGGGGGGCACTGAAGCTTTCTTT

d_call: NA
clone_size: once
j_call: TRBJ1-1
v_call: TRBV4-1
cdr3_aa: CASSPGQRRGEAFF
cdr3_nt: TGCGCCAGCAGTCCCGGCCAAAGGCGGGGTGAAGCTTTCTTT

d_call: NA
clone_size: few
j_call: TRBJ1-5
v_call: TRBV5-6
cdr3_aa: CASSLVDQPQHF
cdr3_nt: TGTGCCAGCAGCTTGGTAGATCAGCCCCAGCATTTT

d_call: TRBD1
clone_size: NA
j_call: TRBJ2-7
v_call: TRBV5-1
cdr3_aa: CASSGQGFYEQYF
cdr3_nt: TGCGCCAGCAGCGGACAGGGGTTTTACGAGCAGTACTTC

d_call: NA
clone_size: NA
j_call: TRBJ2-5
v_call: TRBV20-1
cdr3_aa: CSASWHPRRVSETQYF
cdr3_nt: TGCAGTGCTAGTTGGCACCCAAGACGGGTGTCAGAGACCCAGTACTTC

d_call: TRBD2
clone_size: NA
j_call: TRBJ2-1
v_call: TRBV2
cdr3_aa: CASSASGGAFNEQFF
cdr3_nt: TGTGCCAGCAGCGCTAGCGGGGGGGCCTTCAATGAGCAGTTCTTC

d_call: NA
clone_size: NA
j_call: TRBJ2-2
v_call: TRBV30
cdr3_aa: CAWSAPGTGELFF
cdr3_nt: TGTGCCTGGAGTGCCCCAGGCACCGGGGAGCTGTTTTTT

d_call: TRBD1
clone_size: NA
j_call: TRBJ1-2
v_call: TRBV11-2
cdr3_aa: CASRMLRDRGGNYGYTF
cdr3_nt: TGTGCCAGCAGGATGTTAAGGGACAGGGGCGGTAACTATGGCTACACCTTC

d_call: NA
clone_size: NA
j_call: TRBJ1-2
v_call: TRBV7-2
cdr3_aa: CASSWTTNYGYTF
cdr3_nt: TGTGCCAGCAGCTGGACAACTAACTATGGCTACACCTTC

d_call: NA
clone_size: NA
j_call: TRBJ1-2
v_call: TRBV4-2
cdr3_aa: CASSREVTMAYTF
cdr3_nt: TGTGCCAGCAGCCGAGAAGTCACGATGGCCTACACCTTC

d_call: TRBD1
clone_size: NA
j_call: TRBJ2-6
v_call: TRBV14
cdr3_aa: CASSPRTGISGANVLTF
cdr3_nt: TGTGCCAGCAGCCCAAGGACAGGAATCTCTGGGGCCAACGTCCTGACTTTC

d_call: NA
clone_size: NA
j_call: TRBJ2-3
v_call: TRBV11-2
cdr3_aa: CASSYPGRGDTQYF
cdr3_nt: TGTGCCAGCAGCTACCCGGGGCGGGGAGATACGCAGTATTTT

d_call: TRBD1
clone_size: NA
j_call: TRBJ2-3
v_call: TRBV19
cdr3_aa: CASSWDRGTRDTQYF
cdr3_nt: TGTGCCAGTAGTTGGGACAGGGGAACGAGAGATACGCAGTATTTT

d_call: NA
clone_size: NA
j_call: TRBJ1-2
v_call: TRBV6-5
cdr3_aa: CASSYSRGFYGYTF
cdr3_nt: TGTGCCAGCAGTTACTCTCGGGGTTTCTATGGCTACACCTTC

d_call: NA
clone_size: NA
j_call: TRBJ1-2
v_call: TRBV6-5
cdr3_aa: CASQSMRGTGYTF
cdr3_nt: TGTGCCAGCCAATCGATGCGGGGGACTGGCTACACCTTC

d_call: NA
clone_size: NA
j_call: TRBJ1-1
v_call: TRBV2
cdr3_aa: CASSVGHGGEAFF
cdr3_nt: TGTGCCAGCAGTGTTGGGCACGGGGGTGAAGCTTTCTTT

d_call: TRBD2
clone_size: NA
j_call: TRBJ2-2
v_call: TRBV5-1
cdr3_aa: CASTPSGGATGELFF
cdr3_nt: TGCGCCAGCACCCCAAGCGGGGGGGCCACCGGGGAGCTGTTTTTT

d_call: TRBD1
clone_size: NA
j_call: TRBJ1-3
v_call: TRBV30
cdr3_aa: CAWSVAGGGNTIYF
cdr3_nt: TGTGCCTGGAGTGTTGCAGGGGGTGGAAACACCATATATTTT

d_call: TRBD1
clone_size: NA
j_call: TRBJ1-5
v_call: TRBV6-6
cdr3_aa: CASSPGGVGSNQPQHF
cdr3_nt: TGTGCCAGCAGCCCAGGGGGTGTAGGATCCAATCAGCCCCAGCATTTT

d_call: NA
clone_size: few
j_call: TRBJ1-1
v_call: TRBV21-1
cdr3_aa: CASSKGAGWYTEAFF
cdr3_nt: TGTGCCAGCAGCAAAGGGGCAGGGTGGTACACTGAAGCTTTCTTT

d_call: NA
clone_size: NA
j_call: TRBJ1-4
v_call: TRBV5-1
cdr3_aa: CASSLVAGENEKLFF
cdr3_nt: TGCGCCAGCAGCTTGGTGGCAGGGGAGAATGAAAAACTGTTTTTT

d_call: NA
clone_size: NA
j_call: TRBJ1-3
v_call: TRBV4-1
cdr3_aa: CASARDIGNTIYF
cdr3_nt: TGCGCCAGCGCTCGGGACATTGGGAACACCATATATTTT

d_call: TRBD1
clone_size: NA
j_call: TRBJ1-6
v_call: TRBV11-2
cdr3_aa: CASSFTGGSYNSPLHF
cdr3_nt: TGTGCCAGCAGCTTTACAGGGGGCTCCTATAATTCACCCCTCCACTTT

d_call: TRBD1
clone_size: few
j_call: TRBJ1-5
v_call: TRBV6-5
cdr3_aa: CASSYGQGSQPQHF
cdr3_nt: TGTGCCAGCAGTTACGGACAGGGCTCCCAGCCCCAGCATTTT

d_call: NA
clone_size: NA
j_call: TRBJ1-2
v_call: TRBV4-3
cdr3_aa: CASSQDRGNYGYTF
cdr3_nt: TGCGCCAGCAGCCAAGATAGGGGGAACTATGGCTACACCTTC

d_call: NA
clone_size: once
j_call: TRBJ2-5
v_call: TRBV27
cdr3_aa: CASSFYGLGRETQYF
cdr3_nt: TGTGCCAGCAGTTTTTATGGACTCGGGCGAGAGACCCAGTACTTC

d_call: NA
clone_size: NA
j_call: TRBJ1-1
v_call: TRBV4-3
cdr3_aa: CASSQEARPSTEAFF
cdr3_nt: TGCGCCAGCAGCCAAGAAGCTAGACCCTCCACTGAAGCTTTCTTT

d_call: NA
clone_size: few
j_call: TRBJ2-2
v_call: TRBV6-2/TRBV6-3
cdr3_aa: CASSYDNLGTGELFF
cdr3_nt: TGTGCCAGCAGTTATGACAACCTTGGCACCGGGGAGCTGTTTTTT

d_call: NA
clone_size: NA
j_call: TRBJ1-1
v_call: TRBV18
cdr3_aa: CASSPPVGTGPAEAFF
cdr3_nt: TGTGCCAGCTCACCACCGGTGGGAACAGGGCCTGCTGAAGCTTTCTTT

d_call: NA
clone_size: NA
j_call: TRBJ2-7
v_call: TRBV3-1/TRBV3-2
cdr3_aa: CASSQDQLYEQYF
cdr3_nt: TGTGCCAGCAGCCAAGATCAACTCTACGAGCAGTACTTC

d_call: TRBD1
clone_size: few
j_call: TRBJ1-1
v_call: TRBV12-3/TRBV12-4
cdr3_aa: CASSFPEGAQAFF
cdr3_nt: TGTGCCAGCAGTTTCCCGGAGGGGGCCCAGGCTTTCTTT

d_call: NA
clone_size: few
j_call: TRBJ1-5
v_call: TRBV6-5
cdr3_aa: CASNMGGPNQPQHF
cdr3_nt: TGTGCCAGCAACATGGGAGGTCCCAATCAGCCCCAGCATTTT

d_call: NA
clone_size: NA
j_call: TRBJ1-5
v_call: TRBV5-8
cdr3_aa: CASSFGQNQPQHF
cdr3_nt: TGTGCCAGCAGCTTCGGACAGAATCAGCCCCAGCATTTT

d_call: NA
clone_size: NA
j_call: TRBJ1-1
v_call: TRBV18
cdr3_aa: CASQLTGGQDTEAFF
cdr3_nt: TGTGCCAGCCAACTCACGGGGGGGCAGGACACTGAAGCTTTCTTT